The TCR beta chain under discussion was sequenced for a study of metastatic and nonmetastatic thyroid tumors. Trimming pared 5 bases from V and 3 bases from J, leaving 8 bases between. The CDR3 is 13 amino acids. Each patient came to thyroid surgery without any prior treatment (of any kind). In its sample, this clone was seen many times. TCRdb re-called clones from the PCR reads using MiXCR. The top ten clones hold more than 12% of a sample with tens of thousands of clones, over 20% of them seen once. The sequence derives from a female donor with papillary thyroid cancer or a benign thyroid nodule (not recorded which). Some clones in this sample may be carry-over from other donors' samples. Material: blood. V usage is TRBV12-3 or TRBV12-4 and J usage is TRBJ1-5; D gene uncertain. This chain's CDR3 is CASSPMVNQPQHF. The CDR3 DNA is TGTGCCAGCAGTCCGATGGTCAATCAGCCCCAGCATTTT.